The clone carrying this T cell receptor (beta chain) was seen a single time. The sample belongs to a study of cytomegalovirus exposure and HLA in healthy donors. This CDR3 is built from 15 residues. Trimming took 5 bases from V and 9 from J; bases not matched to a gene: 6. Per the germline V gene, CDR1 is WNHNN and CDR2 is SYGVQD (reference sequence). This PCR relied on a set of 60 Vbeta primers and 13 Jbeta primers. Libraries were prepared by immunoSEQ multiplex PCR; TCRdb keeps only in-frame clonotypes and omits some of them. The sample holds around 300,000 clones, just over 70% seen once. The clonotype originates from a female donor in good health and CMV-seronegative. Material: PBMCs. This chain links TRBV10-1 with TRBJ2-1; 14 bases match TRBD2. This CDR3 is CASSPGLAGVGEQFF. The CDR3 coding sequence is TGCGCCAGCAGTCCGGGACTAGCGGGAGTCGGTGAGCAGTTCTTC.